These 18 T cell receptor beta chains were all obtained from the same sample, sequenced in a study of human versus mouse CDR3 diversity and MHC coevolution (dated by TCRdb to 2015 to 2018). Preparation of the library involved the immunoSEQ multiplex PCR assay. In its TCRdb copy, this immuneACCESS table keeps in-frame sequences only and misses some clones. Where compared with another copy, unresolved V genes explain less than half of these, and the others have no known cause. In this sample the table shows about 80,000 clones, around 93% of which occur a single time. The ten largest clones take up 1.3% to 1.5% of the sample. The sample comprised naive CD4+ T cells from blood. The cell subset or site label here, explained by the study, means: CD45RO-negative CD62L-positive naive CD4 T cells. These receptors originate from a person aged 30-69 years in good health.

The chain has TRBV28 and TRBJ2-7; the match to TRBD2 covers 9 bases. Germline-derived CDR1 and CDR2 are MDHEN and SYDVKM. CDR3 length equals 15 residues. V trimming: 6 bases; J trimming: 5 bases; junction bases outside the gene matches: 11. The CDR3 DNA reads TGTGCCAGCAGCACGCCTTGGCGGGAGGGGGACGAGCAGTACTTC. Its protein is CASSTPWREGDEQYF.

This rearrangement joins TRBV5-1 to TRBJ2-7; 7 bases are a match to TRBD1. Germline trimming cut 0 bases from V and 6 bases from J; bases unmatched to any gene: 3. This CDR3 region has 13 residues. CDR1 and CDR2 (germline): SGHRS, YFSETQ. The CDR3, as DNA: TGCGCCAGCAGCTTGGGACAGGGTGGCGAGCAGTACTTC. Translating gives CASSLGQGGEQYF.

The CDR3 DNA sequence: TGTGCCTGGGCGGTAGCCGGCGAGCAGTACTTC. Translation gives CAWAVAGEQYF. This chain uses TRBV30 with TRBJ2-7; D is unresolved. Between the trimmed V and J ends, which lost 5 bases and 6 bases, there was a span of 11 bases. Germline V lookup: CDR1 GTSNPN, CDR2 SVGIG (reference sequence). The CDR3 is made up of 11 amino acids.

This chain links TRBV4-1 with TRBJ2-3, with D perhaps matching TRBD1 (5 bases). Germline CDR1 is MGHRA and CDR2 is YSYEKL. The CDR3 sequence is 16 residues long. The V gene lost 0 bases and the J gene lost 0 bases, with 10 bases spanning the gap. Here the CDR3 DNA reads TGCGCCAGCAGCCAAGAGGGGCGACTCAGCACAGATACGCAGTATTTT. This codes for CASSQEGRLSTDTQYF.

DNA for the CDR3: TGTGCCATCAGCCGGGACACTGAAGCTTTCTTT. Translation gives CAISRDTEAFF. The rearrangement uses TRBV10-3 and TRBJ1-1; no reliable D call. The CDR3 runs 11 residues. Germline V CDR1 and CDR2: ENHRY, SYGVKD. V dropped 6 bases and J dropped 3 bases, with 5 bases sitting between them.

The genes are TRBV19 and TRBJ2-6, with a weak D call TRBD2 (5 bases). There are 17 residues in the CDR3. The V and J ends lost 2 bases and 0 bases respectively, with 11 bases between them. Germline lookup yields CDR1 LNHDA and CDR2 SQIVND (reference sequence). CDR3 region: CASSIRLGSSGANVLTF. CDR3 sequence (DNA): TGTGCCAGTAGTATACGACTGGGGAGCTCTGGGGCCAACGTCCTGACTTTC.

The V call is TRBV5-5, the J call TRBJ1-1; the D gene is possibly TRBD1 (6 bases). V gave up 4 bases and J gave up 2 bases, with 9 bases separating them. The CDR3 is made up of 13 amino acids. Germline V lookup: CDR1 SGHKS, CDR2 YYEKEE (reference sequence). CDR3 protein: CASSPDSNTEAFF. DNA of the CDR3: TGTGCCAGCAGCCCGGACAGCAACACTGAAGCTTTCTTT.

This chain uses TRBV4-3 with TRBJ2-3; 11 positions agree with TRBD2. J was trimmed by 14 bases and V by 4 bases; bases with no gene match: 11. The CDR3 runs 14 residues. The germline gives CDR1 LGHNA, CDR2 YSLEER. The CDR3 DNA reads as TGCGCCAGCAGCCCGAATCCCGGGACTAGCGGAGTGTATTTT. Translated, it gives CASSPNPGTSGVYF.

The chain recombines TRBV5-1 with TRBJ1-1, with TRBD1 identical over 12 bases. The CDR3 length is 15 residues. The V and J ends lost 4 bases and 6 bases, in that order; junction bases with no gene match: 7. Germline CDR1 reads SGHRS; CDR2 reads YFSETQ. The CDR3, as DNA: TGCGCCAGCAGCGGGGGACAGGGGGCAGTCGCTGAAGCTTTCTTT. Translating gives CASSGGQGAVAEAFF.

The chain links TRBV28 to TRBJ2-7; D is possibly TRBD2 (5 bases). CDR1 and CDR2 from the germline V gene are MDHEN and SYDVKM. Trimming shortened V by 5 bases and J by 3 bases, and 8 bases separated the two germline ends. The CDR3 is 12 residues long. The CDR3 nucleotides are TGTGCCAGCAGTACTCGGGGCTACGAGCAGTACTTC. Translated: CASSTRGYEQYF.

This chain joins TRBV4-2 and TRBJ2-4; TRBD2 matches at 7 bases. CDR1 is LGHNA and CDR2 is YNFKEQ in the germline V gene. This CDR3 is 17 amino acids long. The V and J ends lost 1 base and 1 base, in that order; junction bases with no gene match: 7. The DNA of the CDR3 is TGTGCCAGCAGCCAAGGAGAGGGAGGGAGGGCCAAAAACATTCAGTACTTC. Its translation is CASSQGEGGRAKNIQYF.

This chain uses TRBV5-4 with TRBJ1-6, with 7 bases identical to TRBD1. V shed 0 bases and J 7 bases; nucleotides not matched to a gene: 7. The germline V gene encodes CDR1 SGHNT and CDR2 YYREEE (reference sequence). The CDR3 consists of 16 residues. In nucleotides, the CDR3 is TGTGCCAGCAGCTTGGCCCAGGGGGGCCTAAATTCACCCCTCCACTTT. It yields the protein CASSLAQGGLNSPLHF.

The chain recombines TRBV5-1 with TRBJ2-2; 8 bases are shared with TRBD1. After removal of 5 bases from V and 7 bases from J, the junction contained 7 bases not matched to a gene. The germline CDR1 and CDR2 sequences are SGHRS and YFSETQ. The CDR3 loop spans 14 amino acids. The CDR3 loop reads CASSPDRDGGELFF. CDR3 coding DNA: TGCGCCAGCAGTCCGGACAGGGACGGCGGGGAGCTGTTTTTT.

V usage is TRBV7-2 and J usage is TRBJ2-5; D possibly corresponds to TRBD2 (5 bases). Trimming stripped 6 bases from V and 5 bases from J, with 22 bases between. CDR1 and CDR2 from the germline V gene are SGHTA and FQGNSA. This CDR3 is built from 16 residues. CDR3 coding DNA: TGTGCCAGCAGTCCGAGCACGTTCCGGGGATCGGAGACCCAGTACTTC. It codes for CASSPSTFRGSETQYF.

V gene TRBV6-5 combines with J gene TRBJ2-1, with 9 bases matching TRBD1. CDR1 and CDR2 (germline): MNHEY, SVGAGI. Trimming took 4 bases from V and 5 from J; bases not matched to a gene: 6. This CDR3 is built from 15 residues. The CDR3 region has the DNA TGTGCCAGCAGTTCCGGGACAGGGAACAACAATGAGCAGTTCTTC. Its translation: CASSSGTGNNNEQFF.

The J gene is TRBJ2-1, the V gene TRBV2, with 10 nucleotides matching TRBD2. Germline-derived CDR1 and CDR2 are SNHLY and FYNNEI. CDR3 length: 15 amino acids. The V gene end was trimmed by 4 bases and the J gene end by 9 bases; junction bases not matched to a gene: 9. CDR3: CASSVLSGGVGEQFF. The CDR3 nucleotides read TGTGCCAGCAGTGTCCTCAGCGGGGGGGTAGGTGAGCAGTTCTTC.

The chain carries TRBV7-2 and TRBJ1-1; D ambiguous. This CDR3 has 12 residues. Germline CDR1 and CDR2: SGHTA and FQGNSA. Trimming shortened V by 4 bases and J by 2 bases, and 5 bases separated the two germline ends. The CDR3 loop is CASSSSNTEAFF. CDR3 DNA sequence: TGTGCCAGCAGCTCCAGTAACACTGAAGCTTTCTTT.

This sequence joins TRBV18 and TRBJ1-2; the match to TRBD1 covers 7 bases. Losses at the gene ends were 5 bases for V and 4 bases for J; bases not matched to a gene: 10. Germline V gene sequence: CDR1 KGHSH, CDR2 LQKENI. CDR3 length: 15 amino acids. CDR3 coding DNA: TGTGCCAGCTCAGATAACAGGGGAGAAGGCTATGGCTACACCTTC. It codes for CASSDNRGEGYGYTF.